Listed below are T cell receptor beta chains from one sample, sequenced in a study of shared clonotypes between healthy human individuals. Sequencing was performed with immunoSEQ multiplex PCR; in TCRdb, only in-frame clones are kept and a portion is missing. The top ten hold 0.9% to 1.3% of the sample, which has just over 2,000,000 clones, roughly 95% seen once. The sequenced material came from naive CD8+ T cells sorted from blood. The receptors here all came from a man younger than 35 in good health. The CDR3 runs from the conserved cysteine through the conserved F or W. A D gene is named only where the DNA matches it firmly. Size tells how often a clone was seen (once, few, many) or the class of an expanded clone, and some rows leave it out.

TRBV27	NA	TRBJ2-7	12	NA	TGTGCCAGCAGCCCTAACGACTACGAGCAGTACTTC	CASSPNDYEQYF
TRBV27	NA	TRBJ2-7	15	NA	TGTGCCAGCAGACAGGGGGCGGGAGGTTCCTACGAGCAGTACTTC	CASRQGAGGSYEQYF
TRBV9	TRBD2	TRBJ2-1	13	NA	TGTGCCAGCGGGAGCGGGATCTACAATGAGCAGTTCTTC	CASGSGIYNEQFF
TRBV5-5	TRBD2	TRBJ2-7	15	once	TGTGCCAGCAGCCCCTGGGAGGGACGAACCTACGAGCAGTACTTC	CASSPWEGRTYEQYF
TRBV27	NA	TRBJ2-5	13	NA	TGTGCCAGCAGGAAGACCCTACAAGAGACCCAGTACTTC	CASRKTLQETQYF
TRBV5-1	NA	TRBJ2-7	15	once	TGCGCCAGCAGCTATTATAGGACAGAAATCCACGAGCAGTACTTC	CASSYYRTEIHEQYF
TRBV4-3	NA	TRBJ1-5	15	NA	TGCGCCAGCAGCCAAGACGGGACCCTGAATCAGCCCCAGCATTTT	CASSQDGTLNQPQHF
TRBV5-5	NA	TRBJ1-2	14	NA	TGTGCCAGCAGCTTGGATGTGCCAGTTGATGGCTACACCTTC	CASSLDVPVDGYTF
TRBV6-1	NA	TRBJ2-7	16	NA	TGTGCCAGCAGTGAAAGGGGGATCGATCCCTCCTACGAGCAGTACTTC	CASSERGIDPSYEQYF
TRBV27	NA	TRBJ1-1	14	NA	TGTGCCAGCAGTCCCGGGACTTCCTTTACCTCGGCTTTCTTT	CASSPGTSFTSAFF